The clone carrying this TCR beta chain has only a few counts. The antigen is not known. The data belong to a study of T-cell memory formation after mild COVID-19. Notes on the study in general: Clones contracting day 15 to 85 were balanced CD4/CD8; later expanders leaned CD4+. Cross-reactive memory apparently joined, as some responding clones appeared in pre-infection memory.

The V end lost 1 base, the J end lost 0 bases, and 25 bases lay between the germline ends. The germline V gene has CDR1 LGHDT and CDR2 YNNKEL (reference sequence). This CDR3 contains 21 residues. Barcoded TCR alpha and TCR beta cDNA libraries with UMIs came from 5'RACE using constant-segment primers. TCRdb used MiXCR to reprocess the 5' RACE reads, holding one entry per CDR3 protein. In the table there are about 270,000 distinct CDR3 sequences, 15% to 20% of which are singletons. The J gene is TRBJ2-1, the V gene TRBV3-1, with D tentatively TRBD1 or TRBD2 (5 bases each). Material for sequencing was PBMCs or a T cell subset sorted from them (not recorded which). The sequence was obtained from a man aged 18 to 29 who had mild COVID-19 (a few samples of this study predate the infection). Cell type and time point are not known. The CDR3 spells CASSQGFGDPRRSSSYNEQFF. CDR3 nucleotides: TGTGCCAGCAGCCAAGGATTTGGGGACCCGAGGAGGTCGAGCTCCTACAATGAGCAGTTCTTC.